One sample yielded the 15 T cell receptor beta chains listed below, sequenced in a study of T cell repertoires in cytomegalovirus infection. TCRdb passed the reads through MiXCR, listing each CDR3 protein once. The sample lists hundreds of thousands of distinct CDR3 sequences; more than 8% were seen once. Sequencing was carried out using PBMCs. These TCRs come from a human donor in good health (CMV status not recorded). Some clones in this sample may be carry-over from other donors' samples.

This clonotype was seen at least ten times. The chain employs TRBV2 and TRBJ1-1; no reliable D call. This CDR3 is built from 14 residues. From germline, CDR1 is SNHLY and CDR2 FYNNEI. The V end lost 3 bases, the J end lost 1 base, and 9 bases lay between the germline ends. CDR3: CASSDMDWNTEAFF. The CDR3 DNA follows: TGTGCCAGCAGTGATATGGACTGGAACACTGAAGCTTTCTTT. Combining the CDR3 with reference TRBV2 and TRBJ1-1 gives the whole variable domain EPEVTQTPSHQVTQMGQEVILRCVPISNHLYFYWYRQILGQKVEFLVSFYNNEISEKSEIFDDQFSVERPDGSNFTLKIRSTKLEDSAMYFCASSDMDWNTEAFFGQGTRLTVV.

The chain is built from TRBV4-1 and TRBJ1-1, with no clear D. Germline V gene data show CDR1 as MGHRA and CDR2 as YSYEKL. The CDR3 totals 16 residues. Trimming stripped 5 bases from V and 4 bases from J, with 20 bases between. CDR3 sequence (DNA): TGCGCCAGCAGCGTCCATTCTGAGGGCCCTCGCACTGAAGCTTTCTTT. The encoded protein is CASSVHSEGPRTEAFF.

This clonotype was observed at least ten times. The V call is TRBV12-3 or TRBV12-4, the J call TRBJ1-4; 7 nucleotides match TRBD1. The V and J ends lost 6 bases and 8 bases, in that order; junction bases with no gene match: 12. The CDR3 has 15 residues. CDR3 amino acids: CASRPGQLKKEKLFF. In DNA form, the CDR3 reads TGTGCCAGCAGACCGGGACAGTTGAAAAAAGAAAAACTGTTTTTT.

This clonotype has ten or more counts. V and J are TRBV7-4 and TRBJ1-4, with a weak D call TRBD1 (6 bases). Trimming cost V 5 bases and J 0 bases, with 13 bases left between them. There are 16 residues in the CDR3. CDR1 and CDR2 (germline): SGHVT, SQSDAQ. This chain's CDR3 is CASSAGTTATNEKLFF. The DNA of the CDR3 is TGTGCCAGCAGCGCCGGGACAACTGCAACTAATGAAAAACTGTTTTTT.

This clonotype was recorded many times. The rearrangement links TRBV7-2 to TRBJ1-6; no firm D call. Germline V CDR1 and CDR2: SGHTA, FQGNSA. V was pared by 5 bases and J by 14 bases, with 13 bases between. This CDR3 is built from 12 residues. The CDR3 reads CASSPSGYTLHF. CDR3 coding DNA: TGTGCCAGCAGCCCCTCGGGGTACACCCTCCACTTT.

In its sample, this clonotype was seen many times. This chain connects TRBV7-6 to TRBJ2-6; TRBD2 matches at 7 bases. The CDR3 sequence is 17 residues long. V gave up 5 bases and J gave up 2 bases; unmatched junction bases: 9. Germline loops: CDR1 SGHVS, CDR2 FNYEAQ. CDR3 amino acids: CASSPESAGAGANVLTF. The CDR3 DNA is TGTGCCAGCAGCCCTGAGTCGGCGGGAGCTGGGGCCAACGTCCTGACTTTC.

The V call is TRBV27, the J call TRBJ2-1; the D gene could be TRBD1 or TRBD2 (5 bases each). The CDR3 runs 13 residues. V was trimmed by 10 bases and J by 8 bases, leaving 18 bases between them. Germline V gives CDR1 MNHEY, CDR2 SMNVEV (reference sequence). In nucleotides, the CDR3 is TGTGCCACCACTTTAGGGGTGGGGGATGAGCAGTTCTTC. Amino acid sequence: CATTLGVGDEQFF.

This clonotype has only a few counts. The chain couples TRBV20-1 to TRBJ2-2, with D perhaps TRBD2 (6 bases). The CDR3 contains 14 residues. Trimming removed 5 bases at V and 4 bases at J, with 14 bases between. The germline V gene has CDR1 DFQATT and CDR2 SNEGSKA (reference sequence). The DNA of the CDR3 is TGCAGTGCTCCAGGACTACAAATCACCGGGGAGCTGTTTTTT. Protein: CSAPGLQITGELFF.

This clonotype showed up just a few times. The chain combines TRBV6-6 with TRBJ1-3; a weak D match, TRBD1 (6 bases). The CDR3 has 16 amino acids. Trimming removed 0 bases from V and 0 bases from J, with 9 bases in between. In germline, CDR1 is MNHNY, CDR2 SVGAGI (reference sequence). CDR3 in DNA: TGTGCCAGCAGTTACTCACAGGGTTTCTCTGGAAACACCATATATTTT. This sequence encodes CASSYSQGFSGNTIYF.

This clonotype was seen a few times. The J gene is TRBJ1-5, the V gene TRBV7-8, with TRBD1 identical over 11 bases. Losses at the gene ends were 1 base for V and 3 bases for J; bases not matched to a gene: 5. The germline CDR1 and CDR2 sequences are SGHVS and FQNEAQ. CDR3 length: 17 residues. CDR3 sequence: CASSLVGQGAVNQPQHF. CDR3 nucleotides: TGTGCCAGCAGCTTAGTTGGACAGGGGGCTGTCAATCAGCCCCAGCATTTT.

V is TRBV19 and J is TRBJ2-5; D unresolved. This CDR3 region has 13 residues. The V and J ends lost 3 bases and 5 bases respectively, with 10 bases between them. Germline V lookup: CDR1 LNHDA, CDR2 SQIVND (reference sequence). The CDR3 DNA reads TGTGCCAGTAGTATTCGGCAGAGGGAGACCCAGTACTTC. Protein: CASSIRQRETQYF.

This clonotype came up many times. The CDR3 DNA sequence: TGTGCCAGCAGTCTCGGGCAGGGGAAAGAGACCCAGTACTTC. Translation: CASSLGQGKETQYF. The chain is built from TRBV7-2 and TRBJ2-5, with a weak D call TRBD1 (6 bases). Germline V lookup: CDR1 SGHTA, CDR2 FQGNSA. CDR3 length: 14 amino acids. Trimming shortened V by 6 bases and J by 3 bases, and 14 bases separated the two germline ends.

This clonotype has more than one count but fewer than ten. The V call is TRBV6-1, the J call TRBJ1-2; a possible D gene is TRBD1 (6 bases). This CDR3 is 13 amino acids long. The germline V gene encodes CDR1 MNHNS and CDR2 SASEGT. V lost 7 bases to trimming and J lost 4 bases, with 13 bases between them. The CDR3 DNA sequence: TGTGCCAGCACTTTGGACAGTACCTATGGCTACACCTTC. This gives the protein CASTLDSTYGYTF.

The V gene is TRBV7-3, the J gene TRBJ2-5, with 10 bases that match TRBD2. Trimming took 4 bases from V and 2 from J; bases not matched to a gene: 4. CDR3 size: 15 residues. Germline CDR1 and CDR2: SGHTA and FQGTGA. This CDR3 reads CASSSSGGSQETQYF. The DNA for the CDR3 is TGTGCCAGCAGCTCTAGCGGGGGATCACAAGAGACCCAGTACTTC.

This rearrangement joins TRBV28 to TRBJ2-7, with D hard to call. Germline V lookup: CDR1 MDHEN, CDR2 SYDVKM. The CDR3 is 14 residues long. V was shortened by 6 bases and J by 0 bases, with 12 bases between the two germline ends. The CDR3 coding sequence is TGTGCCAGCAGCCAAGTTTTCAGCTCCTACGAGCAGTACTTC. This encodes CASSQVFSSYEQYF.